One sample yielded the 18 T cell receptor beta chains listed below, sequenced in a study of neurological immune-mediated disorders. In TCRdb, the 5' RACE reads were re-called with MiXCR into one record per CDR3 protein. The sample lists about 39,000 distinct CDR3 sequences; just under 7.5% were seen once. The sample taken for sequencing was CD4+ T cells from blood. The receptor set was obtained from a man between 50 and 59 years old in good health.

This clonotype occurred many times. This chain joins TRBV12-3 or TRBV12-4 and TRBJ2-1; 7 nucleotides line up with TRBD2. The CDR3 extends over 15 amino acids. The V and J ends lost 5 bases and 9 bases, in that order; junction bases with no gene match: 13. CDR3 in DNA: TGTGCCAGCAGTAGAGCGGGAATAGTAGGAAGTGAGCAGTTCTTC. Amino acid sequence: CASSRAGIVGSEQFF.

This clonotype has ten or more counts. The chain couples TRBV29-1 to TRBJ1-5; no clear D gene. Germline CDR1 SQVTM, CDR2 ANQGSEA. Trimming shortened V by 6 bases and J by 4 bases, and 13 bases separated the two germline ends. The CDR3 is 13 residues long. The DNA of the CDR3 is TGCAGCGTCCGGACGGGGAAAAATCAGCCCCAGCATTTT. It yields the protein CSVRTGKNQPQHF.

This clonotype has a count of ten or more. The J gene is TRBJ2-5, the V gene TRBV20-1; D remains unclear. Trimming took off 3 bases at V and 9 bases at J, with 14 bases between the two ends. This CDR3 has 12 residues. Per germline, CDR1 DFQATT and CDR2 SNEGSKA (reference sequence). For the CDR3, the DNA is TGCAGTGCTAGGGCTAGGATTTCGGCCCAGTACTTC. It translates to CSARARISAQYF.

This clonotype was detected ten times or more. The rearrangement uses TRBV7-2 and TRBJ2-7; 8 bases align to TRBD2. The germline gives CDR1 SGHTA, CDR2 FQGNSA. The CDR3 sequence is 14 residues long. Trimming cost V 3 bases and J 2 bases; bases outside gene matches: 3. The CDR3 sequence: CASSFTAGAYEQYF. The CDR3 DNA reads TGTGCCAGCAGCTTCACAGCGGGAGCCTACGAGCAGTACTTC.

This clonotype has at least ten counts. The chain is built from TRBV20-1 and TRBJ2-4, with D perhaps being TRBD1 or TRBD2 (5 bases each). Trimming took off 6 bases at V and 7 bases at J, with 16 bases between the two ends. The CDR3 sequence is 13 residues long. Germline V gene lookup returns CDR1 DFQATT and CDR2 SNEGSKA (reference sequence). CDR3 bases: TGCAGTGCCTGGAGGCAGGGATGGAACATTCAGTACTTC. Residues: CSAWRQGWNIQYF.

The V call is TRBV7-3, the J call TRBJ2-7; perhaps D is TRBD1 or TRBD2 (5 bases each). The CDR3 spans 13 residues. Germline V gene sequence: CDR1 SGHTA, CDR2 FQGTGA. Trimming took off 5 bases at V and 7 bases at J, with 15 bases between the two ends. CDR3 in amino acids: CASSPPGRWEQYF. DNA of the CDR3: TGTGCCAGCAGCCCCCCGGGGCGGTGGGAGCAGTACTTC.

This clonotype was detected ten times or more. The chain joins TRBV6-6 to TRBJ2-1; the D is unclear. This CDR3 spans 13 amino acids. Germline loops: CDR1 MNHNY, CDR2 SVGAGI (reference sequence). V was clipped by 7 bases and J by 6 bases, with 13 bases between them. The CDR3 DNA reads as TGTGCCAGCACCGAACACAAACCCAATGAGCAGTTCTTC. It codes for CASTEHKPNEQFF.

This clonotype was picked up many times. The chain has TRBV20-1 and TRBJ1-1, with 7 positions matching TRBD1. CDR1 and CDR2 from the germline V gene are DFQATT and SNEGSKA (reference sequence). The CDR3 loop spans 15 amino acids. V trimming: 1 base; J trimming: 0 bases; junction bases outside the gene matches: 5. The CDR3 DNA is TGCAGTGCTAGAGCTACAGGGGCGATGAACACTGAAGCTTTCTTT. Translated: CSARATGAMNTEAFF.

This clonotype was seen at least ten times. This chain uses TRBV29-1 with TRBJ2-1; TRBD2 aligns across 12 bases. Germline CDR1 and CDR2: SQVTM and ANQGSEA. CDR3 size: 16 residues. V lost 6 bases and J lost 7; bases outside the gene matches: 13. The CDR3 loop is CSVILGTSGSGNEQFF. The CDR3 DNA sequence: TGCAGCGTGATACTTGGGACTAGCGGGTCTGGGAATGAGCAGTTCTTC.

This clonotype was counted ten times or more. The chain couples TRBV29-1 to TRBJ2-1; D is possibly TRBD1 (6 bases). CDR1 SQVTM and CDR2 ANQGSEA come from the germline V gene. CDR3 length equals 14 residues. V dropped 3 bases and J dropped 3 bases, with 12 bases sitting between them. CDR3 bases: TGCAGCGTTGAGTTCAGGGGTTACTACAATGAGCAGTTCTTC. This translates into CSVEFRGYYNEQFF.

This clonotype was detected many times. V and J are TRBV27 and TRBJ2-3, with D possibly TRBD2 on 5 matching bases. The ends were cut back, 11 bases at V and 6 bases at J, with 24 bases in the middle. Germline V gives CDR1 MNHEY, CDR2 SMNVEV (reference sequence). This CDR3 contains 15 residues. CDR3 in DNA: TGTGCCTCTCAGTTAGCGCATAATAGTTGGGATACGCAGTATTTT. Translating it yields CASQLAHNSWDTQYF.

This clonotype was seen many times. The CDR3 sequence: CASSRLAGGGLADEQFF. The CDR3 bases are TGCGCCAGCAGCAGACTAGCGGGAGGGGGTCTCGCGGATGAGCAGTTCTTC. This chain joins TRBV5-1 and TRBJ2-1; 14 bases match TRBD2. Losses at the gene ends were 4 bases for V and 8 bases for J; bases not matched to a gene: 11. This CDR3 is built from 17 residues. Germline V gene data show CDR1 as SGHRS and CDR2 as YFSETQ.

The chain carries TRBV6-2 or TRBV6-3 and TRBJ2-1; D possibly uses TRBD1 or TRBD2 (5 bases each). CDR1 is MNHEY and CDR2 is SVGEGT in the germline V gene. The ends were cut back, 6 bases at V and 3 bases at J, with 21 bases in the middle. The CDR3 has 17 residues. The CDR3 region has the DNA TGTGCCAGCAGCGGGACGGTGAGCGGAGTACACTACAATGAGCAGTTCTTC. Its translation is CASSGTVSGVHYNEQFF.

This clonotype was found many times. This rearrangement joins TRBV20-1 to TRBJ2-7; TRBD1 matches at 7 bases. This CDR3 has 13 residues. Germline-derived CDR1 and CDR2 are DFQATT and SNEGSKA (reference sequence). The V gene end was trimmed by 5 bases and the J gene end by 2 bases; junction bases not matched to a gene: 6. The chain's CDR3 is CSAQTGLAYEQYF. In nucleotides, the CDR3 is TGCAGTGCTCAGACAGGGCTCGCCTACGAGCAGTACTTC.

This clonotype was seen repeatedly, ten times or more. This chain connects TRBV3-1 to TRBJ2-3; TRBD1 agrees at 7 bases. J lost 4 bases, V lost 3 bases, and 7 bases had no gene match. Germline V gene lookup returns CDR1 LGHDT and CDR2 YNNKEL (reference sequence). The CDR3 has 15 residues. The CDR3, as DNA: TGTGCCAGCAGCCAGATGACAGGGTCGGCAGATACGCAGTATTTT. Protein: CASSQMTGSADTQYF.

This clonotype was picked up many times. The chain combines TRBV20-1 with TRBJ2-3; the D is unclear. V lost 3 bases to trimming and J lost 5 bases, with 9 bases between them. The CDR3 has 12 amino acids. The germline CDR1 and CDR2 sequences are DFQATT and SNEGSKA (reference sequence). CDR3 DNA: TGCAGTGCTAGGGCGGTGAAAGATACGCAGTATTTT. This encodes CSARAVKDTQYF.

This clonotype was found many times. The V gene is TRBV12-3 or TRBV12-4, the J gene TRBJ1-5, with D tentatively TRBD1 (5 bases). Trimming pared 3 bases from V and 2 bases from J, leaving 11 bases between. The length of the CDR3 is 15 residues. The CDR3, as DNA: TGTGCCAGCAGTTTGGGACGGAGAGGCAATCAGCCCCAGCATTTT. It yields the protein CASSLGRRGNQPQHF.

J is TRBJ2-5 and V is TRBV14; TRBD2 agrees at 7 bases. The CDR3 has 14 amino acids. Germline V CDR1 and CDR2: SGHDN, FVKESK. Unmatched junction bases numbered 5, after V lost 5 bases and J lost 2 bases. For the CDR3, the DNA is TGTGCCAGCAGCGTACCCGGGAGGCAAGAGACCCAGTACTTC. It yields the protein CASSVPGRQETQYF.